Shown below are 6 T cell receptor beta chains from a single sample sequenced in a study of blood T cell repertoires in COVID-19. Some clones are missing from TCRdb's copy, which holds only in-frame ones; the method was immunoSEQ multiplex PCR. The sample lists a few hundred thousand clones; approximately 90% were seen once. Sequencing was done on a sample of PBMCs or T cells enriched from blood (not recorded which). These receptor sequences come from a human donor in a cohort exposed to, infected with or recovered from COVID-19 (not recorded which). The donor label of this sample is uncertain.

CDR3 sequence reads: CASSYPGRNTEAFF. The CDR3 DNA follows: TGTGCCAGCAGTTATCCCGGGAGAAACACTGAAGCTTTCTTT. The V call is TRBV7-6, the J call TRBJ1-1; D gene unclear. Germline V lookup: CDR1 SGHVS, CDR2 FNYEAQ. CDR3 size: 14 residues. V shed 6 bases and J shed 2 bases, with 13 bases lying between them.

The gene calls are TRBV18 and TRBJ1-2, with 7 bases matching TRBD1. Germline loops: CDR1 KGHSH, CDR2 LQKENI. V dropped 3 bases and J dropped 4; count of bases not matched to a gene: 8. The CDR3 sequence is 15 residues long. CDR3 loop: CASSPRDSSSYGYTF. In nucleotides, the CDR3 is TGTGCCAGCTCACCCCGGGACAGCTCGTCCTATGGCTACACCTTC.

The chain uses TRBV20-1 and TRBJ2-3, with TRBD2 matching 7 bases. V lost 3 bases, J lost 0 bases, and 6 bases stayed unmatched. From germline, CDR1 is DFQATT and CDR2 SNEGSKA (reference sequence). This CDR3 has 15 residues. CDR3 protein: CSASTSDASTDTQYF. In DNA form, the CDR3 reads TGCAGTGCTAGTACTAGCGATGCTAGCACAGATACGCAGTATTTT.

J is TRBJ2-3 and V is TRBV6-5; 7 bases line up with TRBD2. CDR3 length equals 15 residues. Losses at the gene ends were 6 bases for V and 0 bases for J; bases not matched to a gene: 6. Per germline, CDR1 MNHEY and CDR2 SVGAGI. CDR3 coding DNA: TGTGCCAGCAGCGCCCAAGCGGGGAGCACAGATACGCAGTATTTT. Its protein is CASSAQAGSTDTQYF.

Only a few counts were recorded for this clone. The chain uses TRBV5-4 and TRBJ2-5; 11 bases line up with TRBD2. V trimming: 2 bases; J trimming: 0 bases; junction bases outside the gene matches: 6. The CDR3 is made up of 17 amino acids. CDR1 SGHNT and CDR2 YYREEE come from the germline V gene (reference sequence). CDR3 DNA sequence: TGTGCCAGCAGCTTTGGGCTAGCGGGGGGCGACCAAGAGACCCAGTACTTC. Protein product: CASSFGLAGGDQETQYF.

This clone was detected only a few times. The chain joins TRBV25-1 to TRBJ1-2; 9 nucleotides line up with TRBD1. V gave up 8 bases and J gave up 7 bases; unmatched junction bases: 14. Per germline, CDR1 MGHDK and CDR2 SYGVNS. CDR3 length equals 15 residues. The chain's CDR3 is CASAHEQGARVGYTF. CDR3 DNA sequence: TGTGCCAGCGCTCACGAACAGGGGGCTAGAGTTGGCTACACCTTC.